What follows are 14 T cell receptor beta chains derived from one specimen sequenced in a study of T cells in Graves' hyperthyroidism and ophthalmopathy. Template material for amplifying TCR beta CDR3 regions consisted of RNA transcripts. With the HTBI primer set, the TCR CDR3 went through a first round of RT-PCR. TCRdb re-analysed the multiplex PCR reads in MiXCR, keeping a single row per CDR3 protein. The sample holds approximately 630,000 distinct CDR3 sequences, roughly 16% seen once. Material for sequencing was blood. The receptors stem from a woman in her 30s with Graves' hyperthyroidism.

This clonotype was observed at least ten times. The gene calls are TRBV20-1 and TRBJ2-7, with TRBD1 matching over 11 bases. The length of the CDR3 is 12 residues. V lost 8 bases and J lost 6; bases outside the gene matches: 6. Germline V gene sequence: CDR1 DFQATT, CDR2 SNEGSKA (reference sequence). CDR3: CSRGTGGSEQYF. The CDR3 DNA reads as TGCAGTAGGGGGACAGGGGGATCCGAGCAGTACTTC.

With regard to this clonotype: Its ends do not fully match the called genes, so a read error is possible. J is TRBJ1-4 and V is TRBV7-3; D not resolved. This CDR3 has 13 amino acids. CDR1 and CDR2 (germline): SGHTA, FQGTGA. The CDR3 region is CASSLQPNEKPFF. The CDR3 coding sequence is TGTGCCAGCAGCTTACAGCCTAATGAAAAACCGTTTTTT.

The rearrangement joins TRBV15 to TRBJ2-5, with no clear D. In germline, CDR1 is LNHNV, CDR2 YYDKDF (reference sequence). V was trimmed by 5 bases and J by 4 bases, leaving 17 bases between them. CDR3 size: 15 residues. CDR3 nucleotides: TGTGCCACCAGCGGGCGGTACCCCTCTTCAGAGACCCAGTACTTC. Residues: CATSGRYPSSETQYF.

The rearrangement uses TRBV2 and TRBJ2-7, with TRBD2 identical over 8 bases. CDR3 length: 15 amino acids. Germline CDR1 SNHLY, CDR2 FYNNEI. The V gene end was trimmed by 3 bases and the J gene end by 1 base; junction bases not matched to a gene: 5. CDR3 sequence: CASSENGRGSYEQYF. CDR3 nucleotide sequence: TGTGCCAGCAGTGAGAACGGGAGGGGATCCTACGAGCAGTACTTC.

There are many counts of this clonotype. The rearrangement joins TRBV28 to TRBJ2-5; D may be TRBD1 (6 bases). CDR1 is MDHEN and CDR2 is SYDVKM in the germline V gene. The V gene lost 5 bases and the J gene lost 3 bases, with 22 bases spanning the gap. There are 17 residues in the CDR3. The CDR3 is CASSQRTEGLPKETQYF. The DNA for the CDR3 is TGTGCCAGCAGTCAGAGGACAGAAGGCCTTCCCAAAGAGACCCAGTACTTC. The full variable domain, rest sourced from reference TRBV28 and TRBJ2-5, is DVKVTQSSRYLVKRTGEKVFLECVQDMDHENMFWYRQDPGLGLRLIYFSYDVKMKEKGDIPEGYSVSREKKERFSLILESASTNQTSMYLCASSQRTEGLPKETQYFGPGTRLLVL.

The V and J genes are TRBV4-3 and TRBJ2-7, with 8 bases matching TRBD2. CDR3 size: 15 residues. The germline gives CDR1 LGHNA, CDR2 YSLEER. The V segment lost 1 base and the J segment 0 bases; nucleotides outside the gene matches: 2. The CDR3 DNA sequence: TGCGCCAGCAGCCAAGTAGCGGGGAGCTCCTACGAGCAGTACTTC. Amino acid sequence: CASSQVAGSSYEQYF.

This clonotype was recorded a few times. This chain links TRBV19 with TRBJ1-5; a weak D match, TRBD1 (5 bases). There are 15 residues in the CDR3. CDR1 is LNHDA and CDR2 is SQIVND in the germline V gene (reference sequence). V dropped 4 bases and J dropped 1 base, with 11 bases sitting between them. This CDR3 is CASSTKGLSNQPQHF. The CDR3 region has the DNA TGTGCCAGTAGTACGAAGGGGCTAAGCAATCAGCCCCAGCATTTT. Based on the CDR3 plus reference TRBV19 and TRBJ1-5, the full variable domain is DGGITQSPKYLFRKEGQNVTLSCEQNLNHDAMYWYRQDPGQGLRLIYYSQIVNDFQKGDIAEGYSVSREKKESFPLTVTSAQKNPTAFYLCASSTKGLSNQPQHFGDGTRLSIL.

This clonotype was observed a few times. The genes are TRBV12-3 or TRBV12-4 and TRBJ1-2; no definite D call. The CDR3 length is 12 residues. V dropped 1 base and J dropped 12 bases, with 12 bases sitting between them. The CDR3 nucleotides are TGTGCCAGCAGTTTAGAGGCAGCCCCTCACACCTTC. It specifies CASSLEAAPHTF.

V usage is TRBV29-1 and J usage is TRBJ1-2; D is possibly TRBD1 (5 bases). Germline V gene sequence: CDR1 SQVTM, CDR2 ANQGSEA. V was cut by 5 bases and J by 0 bases, with 10 bases left in between. This CDR3 has 13 amino acids. The CDR3 protein is CSVPDSPNYGYTF. The CDR3 nucleotides are TGCAGCGTTCCAGACAGTCCTAACTATGGCTACACCTTC.

Ten or more counts support this clonotype. The chain combines TRBV28 with TRBJ1-6; D gene uncertain. V gave up 3 bases and J gave up 6 bases, with 15 bases separating them. CDR3 length equals 16 residues. Germline CDR1 reads MDHEN; CDR2 reads SYDVKM. CDR3 amino acids: CASSFLAPEGNSPLHF. The CDR3 DNA sequence: TGTGCCAGCAGTTTCTTGGCCCCCGAGGGTAATTCACCCCTCCACTTT.

Many counts were recorded for this clonotype. The chain couples TRBV2 to TRBJ1-1, with D possibly TRBD1 on 5 matching bases. The CDR3 covers 14 residues. The ends were cut back, 8 bases at V and 0 bases at J, with 13 bases in the middle. The V gene's germline CDR1 is SNHLY and CDR2 FYNNEI. The CDR3 here is CASRPTGVNTEAFF. The CDR3 DNA reads as TGTGCCAGCCGGCCCACAGGAGTGAACACTGAAGCTTTCTTT. The full variable domain, in which reference TRBV2 and TRBJ1-1 provide the parts outside the CDR3, is EPEVTQTPSHQVTQMGQEVILRCVPISNHLYFYWYRQILGQKVEFLVSFYNNEISEKSEIFDDQFSVERPDGSNFTLKIRSTKLEDSAMYFCASRPTGVNTEAFFGQGTRLTVV.

This clonotype was detected many times. J is TRBJ2-2 and V is TRBV2; D ambiguous. Per germline, CDR1 SNHLY and CDR2 FYNNEI. This CDR3 comprises 15 residues. With 7 bases removed from V and 0 bases from J, the gap between germline ends came to 12 bases. Written as DNA, the CDR3 is TGTGCCAGCAACCTGGACGTCGCGAACACCGGGGAGCTGTTTTTT. It codes for CASNLDVANTGELFF.

CDR3 DNA: TGTGCCATCAGGGCTAGCGCGAGCTCCTACGAGCAGTACTTC. This codes for CAIRASASSYEQYF. The rearrangement links TRBV10-3 to TRBJ2-7, with a tentative D call TRBD2 (6 bases). Germline V gene lookup returns CDR1 ENHRY and CDR2 SYGVKD. CDR3 length: 14 residues. V lost 6 bases to trimming and J lost 0 bases, with 12 bases between them.

This clonotype appeared many times. The chain has TRBV12-3 or TRBV12-4 and TRBJ1-1; 8 nucleotides align to TRBD1. Losses at the gene ends were 5 bases for V and 1 base for J; bases not matched to a gene: 6. The length of the CDR3 is 15 residues. The DNA of the CDR3 is TGTGCCAGCAGTCCCCAGGGGGCTGCGAACACTGAAGCTTTCTTT. Its protein is CASSPQGAANTEAFF.